These T cell receptor beta chains were read from a single sample in a study of response to subunit inactivated influenza vaccine. Using its own MiXCR run on the RT-PCR reads, TCRdb lists one record per CDR3 protein. This sample has roughly 540,000 distinct CDR3 sequences, with roughly a quarter found just once. This sample was shared with a second study, whose subject was T cells expressing NK-cell markers.

The source material was CD4+ T cells sorted from PBMCs, sampled roughly 12 days after vaccination. The source of these receptors is a man aged 45-60 years who received an inactivated influenza vaccine. Both conserved end residues are part of each CDR3. The D gene is left open where the match is weak. Clone size appears in some rows only: once, few, many, or a class for an expanded clone.

j_call clone_size v_call d_call cdr3_aa cdr3_nt
TRBJ1-4 few TRBV12-3/TRBV12-4 NA CASRVAGGAREKLFF TGTGCCAGCAGAGTTGCGGGTGGGGCGCGGGAAAAACTGTTTTTT
TRBJ2-7 few TRBV5-1 TRBD1 CASSAGTGTGVSYEQYF TGCGCCAGCAGCGCCGGGACCGGGACAGGGGTCTCCTACGAGCAGTACTTC
TRBJ1-2 NA TRBV15 TRBD1 CATSNFGQGARGGYTF TGTGCCACCAGCAACTTCGGACAGGGGGCGAGAGGAGGCTACACCTTC
TRBJ2-5 few TRBV4-1 NA CASSQELFGRSTETQYF TGCGCCAGCAGCCAAGAGTTGTTTGGGCGCAGTACAGAGACCCAGTACTTC
TRBJ2-7 NA TRBV7-2 NA CASSLRQGQGYEQYF TGTGCCAGCAGCTTAAGGCAAGGCCAGGGTTACGAGCAGTACTTC
TRBJ2-1 NA TRBV3-1 NA CASSQDPKYEQFF TGTGCCAGCAGCCAAGACCCGAAGTATGAGCAGTTCTTC
TRBJ2-7 NA TRBV7-8 TRBD2 CASSHTSGGASYEQYF TGTGCCAGCAGCCATACTAGCGGGGGGGCTTCCTACGAGCAGTACTTC
TRBJ1-3 few TRBV12-3/TRBV12-4 NA CASSLDTTGSGNTIYF TGTGCCAGCAGCCTAGACACCACGGGCTCTGGAAACACCATATATTTT
TRBJ1-1 NA TRBV5-1 NA CASGREVPNTEAFF TGCGCCAGCGGCCGAGAGGTTCCGAACACTGAAGCTTTCTTT
TRBJ1-6 NA TRBV7-9 TRBD1 CASSTMTGQGGSPLHF TGTGCCAGCAGCACTATGACAGGACAGGGTGGTTCACCCCTCCACTTT
TRBJ2-5 NA TRBV7-8 NA CASSLLWGEGPQYF TGTGCCAGCAGCTTATTATGGGGTGAGGGTCCCCAGTACTTC
TRBJ1-5 NA TRBV4-2 NA CASSQATDNQPQHF TGTGCCAGCAGCCAAGCAACGGATAATCAGCCCCAGCATTTT
TRBJ2-1 NA TRBV20-1 NA CSARDKRRTDSYNEQFF TGCAGTGCTAGAGATAAGAGACGCACCGACTCCTACAATGAGCAGTTCTTC
TRBJ2-7 few TRBV9 NA CASSVGPGPSYEQYF TGTGCCAGCAGCGTAGGCCCAGGGCCCTCCTACGAGCAGTACTTC
TRBJ2-3 NA TRBV24-1 TRBD1 CATSEGTGYTDTQYF TGTGCCACCAGTGAAGGGACAGGGTACACAGATACGCAGTATTTT
TRBJ2-1 NA TRBV5-5 TRBD2 CASSRGGLAGEKFF TGTGCCAGCAGCCGGGGCGGGCTAGCGGGGGAGAAGTTCTTC
TRBJ2-5 once TRBV6-1 TRBD2 CASRWTSGAQETQYF TGTGCCAGCAGGTGGACTAGCGGGGCCCAAGAGACCCAGTACTTC
TRBJ2-2 NA TRBV14 NA CASSRMGQVPTGELFF TGTGCCAGCAGCCGGATGGGGCAGGTGCCCACCGGGGAGCTGTTTTTT
TRBJ2-1 few TRBV4-2 TRBD2 CASSQDQAGVSYNEQFF TGTGCCAGCAGCCAAGATCAAGCGGGGGTCTCCTACAATGAGCAGTTCTTC
TRBJ2-7 NA TRBV7-9 TRBD1 CATSSPRTGNYEQYF TGTGCCACTTCTTCCCCTAGGACAGGGAATTACGAGCAGTACTTC
TRBJ2-7 NA TRBV10-3 NA CATGQVFYEQYF TGTGCCACCGGACAAGTCTTTTACGAGCAGTACTTC
TRBJ2-3 NA TRBV18 NA CASSPRTGSSTDTQYF TGTGCCAGCTCACCACGTACCGGGTCTAGCACAGATACGCAGTATTTT
TRBJ2-5 NA TRBV4-2 NA CASSRTTGKETQYF TGTGCCAGCAGCCGTACAACAGGGAAAGAGACCCAGTACTTC
TRBJ2-5 few TRBV20-1 NA CSAQQGGETQYF TGCAGTGCTCAACAGGGAGGAGAGACCCAGTACTTC
TRBJ2-1 NA TRBV20-1 TRBD1 CSARDPGQVSYNEQFF TGCAGTGCTAGAGACCCGGGACAGGTCTCCTACAATGAGCAGTTCTTC
TRBJ2-2 NA TRBV7-2 NA CASKNGPPKTGELFF TGTGCCAGCAAAAATGGCCCCCCGAAGACCGGGGAGCTGTTTTTT
TRBJ1-2 once TRBV6-5 NA CASSYVGGQYSYGYTF TGTGCCAGCAGTTACGTCGGGGGTCAGTATAGCTATGGCTACACCTTC
TRBJ1-4 few TRBV7-9 NA CASSPTKAVGEKLFF TGTGCCAGCAGCCCCACCAAAGCGGTCGGGGAGAAACTGTTTTTT
TRBJ1-2 NA TRBV14 NA CASSQSGTSNYGYTF TGTGCCAGCAGCCAGTCCGGGACATCGAACTATGGCTACACCTTC
TRBJ2-7 NA TRBV29-1 TRBD2 CSVARGTSGRYEQYF TGCAGCGTCGCGAGAGGGACTAGCGGGCGATACGAGCAGTACTTC
TRBJ2-1 NA TRBV7-2 TRBD2 CASSLSGGPNEQFF TGTGCCAGCAGCTTAAGCGGGGGCCCCAATGAGCAGTTCTTC
TRBJ2-1 many TRBV24-1 TRBD2 CATSERVGLAGGAYNEQFF TGTGCCACCAGTGAGAGAGTGGGACTAGCGGGGGGAGCCTACAATGAGCAGTTCTTC
TRBJ2-7 NA TRBV20-1 TRBD2 CSASEGLAKNEQYF TGCAGTGCTAGTGAAGGACTAGCTAAGAACGAGCAGTACTTC
TRBJ2-3 NA TRBV7-9 NA CASSLALWNTQYF TGTGCCAGCAGCTTAGCGCTATGGAATACGCAGTATTTT
TRBJ2-7 NA TRBV5-1 TRBD1 CASSLRDRGGYEQYF TGCGCCAGCAGCTTGAGGGACAGAGGTGGCTACGAGCAGTACTTC
TRBJ1-6 NA TRBV20-1 NA CSASKTVLHNSPLHF TGCAGTGCGAGCAAGACAGTACTTCATAATTCACCCCTCCACTTT
TRBJ2-1 NA TRBV18 NA CASSPLTWNEQFF TGTGCCAGCTCACCACTTACTTGGAATGAGCAGTTCTTC
TRBJ2-1 many TRBV28 NA CASSLTGTTYNEQFF TGTGCCAGCAGTTTAACCGGGACGACCTACAATGAGCAGTTCTTC
TRBJ1-3 few TRBV6-5 NA CASSFDNGNTIYF TGTGCCAGCAGTTTCGACAATGGAAACACCATATATTTT
TRBJ2-6 once TRBV18 NA CASSPPDNTGANVLTF TGTGCCAGCTCACCACCGGACAACACTGGGGCCAACGTCCTGACTTTC
TRBJ1-5 NA TRBV5-6 NA CASSLGRAGPQHF TGTGCCAGCAGCTTGGGACGGGCTGGGCCCCAGCATTTT
TRBJ2-7 NA TRBV9 NA CASSASGAAEQYF TGTGCCAGCAGCGCCTCCGGGGCGGCCGAGCAGTACTTC
TRBJ1-5 NA TRBV12-3/TRBV12-4 NA CASSSGRANQPQHF TGTGCCAGCAGTTCCGGCAGGGCGAATCAGCCCCAGCATTTT
TRBJ2-3 few TRBV20-1 NA CSAIQETDTQYF TGCAGTGCGATACAGGAGACAGATACGCAGTATTTT
TRBJ2-1 few TRBV9 NA CASSVVGRSSYNEQFF TGTGCCAGCAGCGTAGTAGGTCGGAGCTCCTACAATGAGCAGTTCTTC
TRBJ2-2 NA TRBV12-3/TRBV12-4 TRBD1 CASSTPQPGGWGTGELFF TGTGCCAGCAGCACGCCCCAACCAGGGGGTTGGGGGACCGGGGAGCTGTTTTTT
TRBJ1-6 NA TRBV3-1 NA CASSQGQTTLSPLHF TGTGCCAGCAGCCAAGGTCAGACTACTCTCTCACCCCTCCACTTT
TRBJ2-1 few TRBV19 NA CASSNPGRDNEQFF TGTGCCAGTAGTAACCCGGGCCGAGACAATGAGCAGTTCTTC
TRBJ2-1 few TRBV29-1 NA CSVELYNEQFF TGCAGCGTGGAACTATACAATGAGCAGTTCTTC
TRBJ2-7 few TRBV28 NA CASSLMQGGRNEQYF TGTGCCAGCAGTTTGATGCAGGGTGGTCGCAACGAGCAGTACTTC
TRBJ1-4 few TRBV5-1 NA CASRRQIATNEKLFF TGCGCCAGCAGGCGACAGATTGCAACTAATGAAAAACTGTTTTTT
TRBJ2-7 few TRBV12-3/TRBV12-4 TRBD1 CASSPDRGNAEQYF TGTGCCAGCAGTCCCGACAGGGGGAACGCCGAGCAGTACTTC
TRBJ2-5 NA TRBV15 NA CATSAWGRETQYF TGTGCCACCAGCGCATGGGGGAGGGAGACCCAGTACTTC
TRBJ2-1 NA TRBV20-1 TRBD2 CSASSSASGGIYNEQFF TGCAGTGCTAGTTCTTCGGCTAGCGGGGGGATCTACAATGAGCAGTTCTTC